This TCR beta chain was obtained from a study of control samples from healthy donors and cancer patients. Germline-derived CDR1 and CDR2 are SNHLY and FYNNEI. The CDR3 runs to 14 residues. Trimming shortened V by 3 bases and J by 4 bases, and 12 bases separated the two germline ends. Profiling relied on immunoSEQ multiplex PCR, and the TCRdb table lists in-frame clones only, not all of them. This table holds some 170,000 clones, 95% to 96% found once. The receptor was isolated from a woman aged 30 to 39 in good health. The chain employs TRBV2 and TRBJ1-2, with D perhaps matching TRBD1 (5 bases). Input material: blood. CDR3 residues: CASSERGIRYGYTF. CDR3 nucleotide sequence: TGTGCCAGCAGTGAGAGGGGCATACGCTATGGCTACACCTTC.